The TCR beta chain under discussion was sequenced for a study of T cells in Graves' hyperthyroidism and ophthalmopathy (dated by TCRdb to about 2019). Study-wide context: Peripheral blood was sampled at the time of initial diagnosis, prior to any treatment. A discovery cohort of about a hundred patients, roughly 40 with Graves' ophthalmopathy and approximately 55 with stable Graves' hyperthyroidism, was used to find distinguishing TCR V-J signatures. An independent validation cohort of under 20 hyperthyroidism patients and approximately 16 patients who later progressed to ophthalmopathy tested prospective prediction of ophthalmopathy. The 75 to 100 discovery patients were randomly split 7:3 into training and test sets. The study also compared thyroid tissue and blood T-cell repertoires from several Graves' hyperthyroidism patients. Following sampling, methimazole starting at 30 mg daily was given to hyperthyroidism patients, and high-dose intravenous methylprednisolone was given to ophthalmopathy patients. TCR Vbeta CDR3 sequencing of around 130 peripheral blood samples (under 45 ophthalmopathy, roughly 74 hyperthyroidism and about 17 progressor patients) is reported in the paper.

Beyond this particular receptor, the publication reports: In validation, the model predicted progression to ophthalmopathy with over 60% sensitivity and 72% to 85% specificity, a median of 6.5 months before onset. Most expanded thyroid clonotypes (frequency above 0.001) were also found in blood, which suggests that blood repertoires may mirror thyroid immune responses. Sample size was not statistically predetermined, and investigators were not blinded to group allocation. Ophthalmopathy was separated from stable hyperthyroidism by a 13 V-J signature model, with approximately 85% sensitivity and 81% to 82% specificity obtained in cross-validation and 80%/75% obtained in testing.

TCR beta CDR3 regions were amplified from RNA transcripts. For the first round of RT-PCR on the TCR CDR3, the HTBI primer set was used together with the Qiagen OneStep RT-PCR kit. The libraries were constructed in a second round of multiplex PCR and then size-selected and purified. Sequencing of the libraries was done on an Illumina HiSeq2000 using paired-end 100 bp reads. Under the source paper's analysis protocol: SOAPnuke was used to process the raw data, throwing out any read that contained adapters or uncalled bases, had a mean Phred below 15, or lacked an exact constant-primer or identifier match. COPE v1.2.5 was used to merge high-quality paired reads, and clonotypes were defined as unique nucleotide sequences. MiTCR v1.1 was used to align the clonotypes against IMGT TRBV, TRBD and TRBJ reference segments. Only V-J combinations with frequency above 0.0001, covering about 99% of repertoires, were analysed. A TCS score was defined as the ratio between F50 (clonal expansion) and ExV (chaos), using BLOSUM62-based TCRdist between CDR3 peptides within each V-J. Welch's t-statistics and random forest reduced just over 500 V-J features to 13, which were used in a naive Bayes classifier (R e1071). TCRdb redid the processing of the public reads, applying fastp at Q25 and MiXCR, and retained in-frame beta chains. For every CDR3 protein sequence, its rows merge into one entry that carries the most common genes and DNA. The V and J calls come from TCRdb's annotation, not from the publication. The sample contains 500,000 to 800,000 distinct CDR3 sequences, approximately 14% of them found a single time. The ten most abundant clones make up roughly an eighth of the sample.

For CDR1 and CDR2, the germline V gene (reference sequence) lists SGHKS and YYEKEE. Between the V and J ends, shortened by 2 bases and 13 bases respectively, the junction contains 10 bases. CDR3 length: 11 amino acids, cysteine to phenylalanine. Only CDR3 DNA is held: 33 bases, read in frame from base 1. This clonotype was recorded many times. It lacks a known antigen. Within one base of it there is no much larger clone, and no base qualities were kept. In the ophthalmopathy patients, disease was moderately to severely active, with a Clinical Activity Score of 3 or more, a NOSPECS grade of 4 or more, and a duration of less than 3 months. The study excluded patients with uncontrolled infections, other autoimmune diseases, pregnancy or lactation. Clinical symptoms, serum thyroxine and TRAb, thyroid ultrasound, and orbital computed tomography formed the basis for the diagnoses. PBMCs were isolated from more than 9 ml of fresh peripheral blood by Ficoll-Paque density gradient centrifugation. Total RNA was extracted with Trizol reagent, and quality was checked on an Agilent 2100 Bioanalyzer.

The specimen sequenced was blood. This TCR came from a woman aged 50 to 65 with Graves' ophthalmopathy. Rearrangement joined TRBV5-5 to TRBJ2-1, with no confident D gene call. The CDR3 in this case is CASSLPPLQFF. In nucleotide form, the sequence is TGTGCCAGCAGCTTACCACCCCTCCAGTTCTTC.